The 2 T cell receptor beta chains below come from one sample, sequenced in a study of CD8+CD57+ T cells in acquired aplastic anemia. Antigens for these TCRs are unknown. Genomic DNA was employed as the template in profiling TCR beta VDJ and CDR3. TCRdb re-called the reads with MiXCR, one entry per CDR3 protein. The sample lists around 21,000 distinct CDR3 sequences, roughly 40% occurring once. Before being chosen for sequencing, patients had shown CD8+CD57+ cell expansion by flow cytometry. Study-level findings and limits: Relative to total CD4+ and CD8+ pools, CD8+CD57+ cells had lower diversity in patients.

Sample: CD8+CD57+ T cells sorted from PBMCs. Sample subset: bead-enriched CD8+CD57+ effector memory T cells from SAA patients. The receptors were gathered from a human donor with aplastic anemia.

This clonotype was detected many times. This sequence joins TRBV7-9 and TRBJ2-1; D is unclear. The germline CDR1 and CDR2 sequences are SEHNR and FQNEAQ (reference sequence). The length of the CDR3 is 12 residues. Trimming left V 5 bases short and J 6 bases short, with 8 bases between. CDR3 amino acids: CASSEPTNEQFF. CDR3 DNA: TGTGCCAGCAGCGAGCCGACCAATGAGCAGTTCTTC.

As to this clonotype: Likely a read error: the CDR3 ends without its conserved phenylalanine or tryptophan. The CDR3 DNA follows: TGTGCCAGCAGCTTAGCGGGAGTCGGGTACGAGCAGTACTCC. It is translated as CASSLAGVGYEQYS. This chain connects TRBV7-9 to TRBJ2-7; perhaps TRBD2 as D (5 bases). Trimming took 0 bases from V and 4 from J, leaving 10 bases between them. The germline V gene has CDR1 SEHNR and CDR2 FQNEAQ (reference sequence). The CDR3 contains 14 residues.